The next 9 T cell receptor beta chains were all read from a single sample in a study of radiotherapy plus CTLA-4 blockade in lung cancer. Assay: immunoSEQ multiplex PCR; the TCRdb copy retains only in-frame clones and omits some. The sample contains around 40,000 clones, around 85% of which appear only once. The input for sequencing was peripheral blood, taken from a patient treated with radiotherapy plus ipilimumab. These receptors were taken from a human donor with non-small cell lung cancer who had stable disease on radiotherapy plus ipilimumab.

This clone turned up a few times. The chain couples TRBV7-8 to TRBJ1-1; the D is unclear. The V gene's germline CDR1 is SGHVS and CDR2 FQNEAQ. V was cut by 6 bases and J by 0 bases, with 11 bases left in between. CDR3 length: 14 residues. The CDR3 spells CASRLTNMNTEAFF. The CDR3 coding sequence is TGTGCCAGCAGACTAACAAACATGAACACTGAAGCTTTCTTT.

This clone has just a few counts. The genes are TRBV19 and TRBJ1-1; 10 nucleotides match TRBD1. Trimming at V came to 7 bases and at J to 4 bases, leaving 3 bases not matched to a gene. CDR1 is LNHDA, CDR2 SQIVND, per germline (reference sequence). The CDR3 runs to 13 residues. The CDR3 is CASKRTGGTEAFF. In DNA form, the CDR3 reads TGTGCCAGTAAACGGACAGGGGGCACTGAAGCTTTCTTT.

This chain uses TRBV19 with TRBJ2-1; 13 nucleotides match TRBD2. V lost 5 bases to trimming and J lost 8 bases; unmatched junction nucleotides: 6. The CDR3 contains 15 residues. Germline V gene lookup returns CDR1 LNHDA and CDR2 SQIVND (reference sequence). As DNA, the CDR3 is TGTGCCAGTAGTCCGTGGACTAGCGGGAGTGATGAGCAGTTCTTC. Translation: CASSPWTSGSDEQFF.

The chain couples TRBV28 to TRBJ2-1; 13 nucleotides align to TRBD2. Germline CDR1 and CDR2: MDHEN and SYDVKM. Trimming cost V 9 bases and J 8 bases; bases outside gene matches: 4. CDR3 length equals 13 residues. CDR3 sequence (DNA): TGTGCCAGTCGGACTAGCGGGAGAGATGAGCAGTTCTTC. Encoded protein: CASRTSGRDEQFF. The entire variable domain, with the rest obtained from reference TRBV28 and TRBJ2-1, is as follows: DVKVTQSSRYLVKRTGEKVFLECVQDMDHENMFWYRQDPGLGLRLIYFSYDVKMKEKGDIPEGYSVSREKKERFSLILESASTNQTSMYLCASRTSGRDEQFFGPGTRLTVL.

This clone was counted once. This chain joins TRBV2 and TRBJ1-4; possible D gene TRBD1, 5 bases. The germline gives CDR1 SNHLY, CDR2 FYNNEI. Trimming removed 6 bases at V and 2 bases at J, with 13 bases between. The CDR3 runs to 15 residues. CDR3 nucleotide sequence: TGTGCCAGCAGCCAGGGTTTTTCTACTAATGAAAAACTGTTTTTT. It specifies CASSQGFSTNEKLFF.

The V call is TRBV19, the J call TRBJ1-5, with D possibly being TRBD1 (6 bases). Trimming shortened V by 0 bases and J by 1 base, and 19 bases separated the two germline ends. Germline V CDR1 and CDR2: LNHDA, SQIVND (reference sequence). The CDR3 consists of 19 residues. CDR3 loop: CASSIDLRGVEWSNQPQHF. CDR3 sequence (DNA): TGTGCCAGTAGTATAGATCTCAGGGGCGTAGAATGGAGCAATCAGCCCCAGCATTTT.

This clone was recorded only once. This chain joins TRBV4-3 and TRBJ2-1; no clear D. The CDR3 consists of 13 residues. The V end lost 1 base, the J end lost 10 bases, and 11 bases lay between the germline ends. The germline CDR1 and CDR2 sequences are LGHNA and YSLEER. CDR3 sequence reads: CASSQGVSLEQFF. The CDR3 nucleotides are TGCGCCAGCAGCCAAGGGGTTAGCTTGGAGCAGTTCTTC.

The V gene is TRBV15, the J gene TRBJ2-5; possible D gene TRBD1, 5 bases. V was trimmed by 1 base and J by 4 bases, leaving 10 bases between them. The CDR3 contains 14 residues. Germline V gene lookup returns CDR1 LNHNV and CDR2 YYDKDF (reference sequence). This chain's CDR3 is CATSRVADTETQYF. The CDR3 coding sequence is TGTGCCACCAGCAGAGTTGCGGACACAGAGACCCAGTACTTC.

The gene calls are TRBV7-9 and TRBJ2-6; D is ambiguous. The germline V gene encodes CDR1 SEHNR and CDR2 FQNEAQ (reference sequence). The CDR3 runs 15 residues. Between the trimmed V and J ends, which lost 5 bases and 0 bases, there was a span of 8 bases. This CDR3 reads CASSPYTSGANVLTF. In DNA form, the CDR3 reads TGTGCCAGCAGCCCCTATACCTCTGGGGCCAACGTCCTGACTTTC. Full variable domain (remainder filled in from reference TRBV7-9 and TRBJ2-6): DTGVSQNPRHKITKRGQNVTFRCDPISEHNRLYWYRQTLGQGPEFLTYFQNEAQLEKSRLLSDRFSAERPKGSFSTLEIQRTEQGDSAMYLCASSPYTSGANVLTFGAGSRLTVL.